One T cell receptor beta chain is described in this entry. Time point of the sample: newly diagnosed GD, antithyroid drugs for less than 3 months. PBMC RNA served as the TCR library source. Combining iRepertoire HTBI primers with Arm-PCR of CDR3 regions, the authors built TCR beta libraries. TCRdb reanalysed the multiplex PCR reads using MiXCR and keeps one entry per CDR3 protein. The sample records some 220,000 distinct CDR3 sequences, around a fifth being singletons. This sample was taken from a study of regulatory T cells in long-lasting Graves disease. There are 13 residues in the CDR3. After removal of 5 bases from V and 5 bases from J, the junction contained 3 bases not matched to a gene. The germline CDR1 and CDR2 sequences are SEHNR and FQNEAQ (reference sequence). These same data were also listed under a study on T cells in Graves' hyperthyroidism and ophthalmopathy.

V gene TRBV7-9 combines with J gene TRBJ1-2; TRBD1 aligns across 9 bases. The clonotype was recovered from a woman aged 30 to 39 with Graves disease. The sequencing used peripheral blood mononuclear cells (PBMCs), collected at new diagnosis, from a patient treated with antithyroid drugs. The DNA for the CDR3 is TGTGCCAGCAGCAGGGGACAGGGTTATGGCTACACCTTC. The encoded protein is CASSRGQGYGYTF.